The 10 T cell receptor beta chains in this list originate from one sample, sequenced in a study of blood T cell repertoires in COVID-19. Libraries were prepared by immunoSEQ multiplex PCR; TCRdb keeps only in-frame clonotypes and omits some of them. This repertoire shows 95,000 or so clones, approximately 80% found once; its top ten account for roughly 24%. The specimen sequenced was peripheral blood. The receptors here all came from a human donor in a cohort sampled during active COVID-19.

The rearrangement uses TRBV11-2 and TRBJ2-3; TRBD2 might be the D (6 bases). Trimming took 4 bases from V and 5 from J, leaving 13 bases between them. The CDR3 consists of 14 residues. The germline gives CDR1 SGHAT, CDR2 FQNNGV. The CDR3 DNA follows: TGTGCCAGCAGCTGGACGATAGCGGTAGATACGCAGTATTTT. Translation: CASSWTIAVDTQYF. The full variable domain, with the rest looked up from reference TRBV11-2 and TRBJ2-3, is EAGVAQSPRYKIIEKRQSVAFWCNPISGHATLYWYQQILGQGPKLLIQFQNNGVVDDSQLPKDRFSAERLKGVDSTLKIQPAKLEDSAVYLCASSWTIAVDTQYFGPGTRLTVL.

The CDR3 here is CASSLLASYNEQFF. The CDR3 DNA is TGTGCCAGCAGCTTGCTAGCCTCCTACAATGAGCAGTTCTTC. The rearrangement links TRBV7-8 to TRBJ2-1; perhaps TRBD2 as D (5 bases). This CDR3 has 14 amino acids. The germline gives CDR1 SGHVS, CDR2 FQNEAQ. V was clipped by 3 bases and J by 0 bases, with 6 bases between them. Full variable domain (rest looked up from reference TRBV7-8 and TRBJ2-1): GAGVSQSPRYKVAKRGQDVALRCDPISGHVSLFWYQQALGQGPEFLTYFQNEAQLDKSGLPSDRFFAERPEGSVSTLKIQRTQQEDSAVYLCASSLLASYNEQFFGPGTRLTVL.

The chain couples TRBV4-3 to TRBJ2-3; 8 bases fit TRBD2. CDR3 size: 17 residues. The V gene end was trimmed by 3 bases and the J gene end by 1 base; junction bases not matched to a gene: 9. The germline gives CDR1 LGHNA, CDR2 YSLEER. The CDR3 sequence: CASSQGALRGGTDTQYF. CDR3 in DNA: TGCGCCAGCAGCCAGGGGGCCCTGCGGGGGGGCACAGATACGCAGTATTTT.

In its sample, this clone was seen once. The chain recombines TRBV3-1 (or the pseudogene TRBV3-2) with TRBJ2-1; 8 bases line up with TRBD1. This CDR3 contains 13 residues. CDR1 LGHDT and CDR2 YNNKEL come from the germline V gene (reference sequence). Losses at the gene ends were 4 bases for V and 7 bases for J; bases not matched to a gene: 3. CDR3 DNA sequence: TGTGCCAGCAGCCGGACAGGGACGAATGAGCAGTTCTTC. It yields the protein CASSRTGTNEQFF.

The V gene is TRBV6-2 or TRBV6-3, the J gene TRBJ1-1; D remains ambiguous. This CDR3 contains 11 residues. With 6 bases removed from V and 5 bases from J, the gap between germline ends came to 7 bases. Germline V gene data show CDR1 as MNHEY and CDR2 as SVGEGT. For the CDR3, the DNA is TGTGCCAGCAGCCACGGGACTGAAGCTTTCTTT. It translates to CASSHGTEAFF.

The gene calls are TRBV7-8 and TRBJ2-3, with 7 bases that match TRBD2. The CDR3 is 16 amino acids. V shed 4 bases and J 2 bases; nucleotides not matched to a gene: 9. Germline V gene sequence: CDR1 SGHVS, CDR2 FQNEAQ. The DNA for the CDR3 is TGTGCCAGCAGCTCCCAGCGGGAAACCACCACAGATACGCAGTATTTT. It specifies CASSSQRETTTDTQYF. The entire variable domain, with the rest obtained from reference TRBV7-8 and TRBJ2-3, is as follows: GAGVSQSPRYKVAKRGQDVALRCDPISGHVSLFWYQQALGQGPEFLTYFQNEAQLDKSGLPSDRFFAERPEGSVSTLKIQRTQQEDSAVYLCASSSQRETTTDTQYFGPGTRLTVL.

The rearrangement links TRBV2 to TRBJ1-5; TRBD1 aligns across 7 bases. V lost 7 bases to trimming and J lost 7 bases; unmatched junction nucleotides: 7. The germline gives CDR1 SNHLY, CDR2 FYNNEI. There are 13 residues in the CDR3. Here the CDR3 DNA reads TGTGCCAGCAAGGGACAGTCTAGACAGCCCCAGCATTTT. This sequence encodes CASKGQSRQPQHF.

V gene TRBV2 combines with J gene TRBJ1-1; no definite D call. CDR1 and CDR2 from the germline V gene are SNHLY and FYNNEI. V shed 9 bases and J shed 1 base, with 9 bases lying between them. The CDR3 has 12 amino acids. CDR3: CASGRKNTEAFF. The CDR3 DNA reads TGTGCCAGTGGCCGAAAGAACACTGAAGCTTTCTTT.

V gene TRBV19 combines with J gene TRBJ1-5, with D maybe TRBD1 (6 bases). The CDR3 loop spans 15 amino acids. Germline loops: CDR1 LNHDA, CDR2 SQIVND (reference sequence). V lost 10 bases to trimming and J lost 0 bases, with 16 bases between them. CDR3 residues: CATLPGDYSNQPQHF. The DNA for the CDR3 is TGTGCCACCCTTCCAGGGGATTATAGCAATCAGCCCCAGCATTTT.

The J gene is TRBJ2-2, the V gene TRBV6-2 or TRBV6-3, with 9 bases identical to TRBD2. Trimming cost V 2 bases and J 6 bases; bases outside gene matches: 4. This CDR3 comprises 15 residues. From germline, CDR1 is MNHEY and CDR2 SVGEGT. The CDR3 DNA sequence: TGTGCCAGCAGTTACGGCGGGAGGGCCCCCGGGGAGCTGTTTTTT. This encodes CASSYGGRAPGELFF.